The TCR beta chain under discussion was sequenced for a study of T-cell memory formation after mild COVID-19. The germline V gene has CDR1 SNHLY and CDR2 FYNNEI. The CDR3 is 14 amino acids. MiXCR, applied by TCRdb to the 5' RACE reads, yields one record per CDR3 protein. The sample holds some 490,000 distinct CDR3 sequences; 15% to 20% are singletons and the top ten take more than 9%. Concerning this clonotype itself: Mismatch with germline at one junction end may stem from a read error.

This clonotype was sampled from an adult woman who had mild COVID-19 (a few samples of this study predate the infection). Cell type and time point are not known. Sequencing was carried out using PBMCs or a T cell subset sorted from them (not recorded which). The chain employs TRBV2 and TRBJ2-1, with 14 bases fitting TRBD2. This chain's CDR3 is CGSSRLAGGDEQFF. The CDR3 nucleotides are TGTGGCAGCAGTCGACTAGCGGGAGGGGATGAGCAGTTCTTC.